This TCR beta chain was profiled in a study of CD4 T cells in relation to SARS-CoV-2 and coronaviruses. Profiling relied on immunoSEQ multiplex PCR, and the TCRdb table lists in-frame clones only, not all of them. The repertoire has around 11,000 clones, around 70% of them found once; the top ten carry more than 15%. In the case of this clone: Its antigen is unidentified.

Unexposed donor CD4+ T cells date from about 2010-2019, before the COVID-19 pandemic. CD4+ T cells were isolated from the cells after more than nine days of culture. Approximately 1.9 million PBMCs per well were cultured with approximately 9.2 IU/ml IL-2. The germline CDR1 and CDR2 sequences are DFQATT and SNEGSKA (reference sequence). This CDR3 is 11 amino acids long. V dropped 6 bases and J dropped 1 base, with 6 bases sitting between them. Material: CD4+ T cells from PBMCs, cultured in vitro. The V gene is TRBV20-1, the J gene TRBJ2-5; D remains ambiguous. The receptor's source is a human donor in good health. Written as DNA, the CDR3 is TGCAGTGCAGGGATCCAAGAGACCCAGTACTTC. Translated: CSAGIQETQYF.